The clone carrying this TCR beta chain was seen once. Its cognate antigen is unknown. The sample comes from a study of T cell repertoires in cytomegalovirus infection. Study summary: Epitope selection comprised recently identified HLA-C-restricted CMV epitopes and well-studied HLA-B-restricted CMV epitopes. Study findings and constraints: The response measured ex vivo was dominated by TCR beta clonotypes (HLA-C-restricted and CMV-specific).

TCRdb processed the reads anew with MiXCR; each CDR3 protein has one entry. Among some 350,000 distinct CDR3 sequences listed, 34% were seen once. Germline trimming cut 5 bases from V and 0 bases from J; bases unmatched to any gene: 6. CDR3 length equals 16 residues. Germline V CDR1 and CDR2: SEHNR, FQNEAQ (reference sequence). The clonotype was recovered from a human donor in good health (CMV status not recorded). Some clones in this sample may be carry-over from other donors' samples. The V and J genes are TRBV7-9 and TRBJ2-3; TRBD2 aligns across 9 bases. The sample here was cultured PBMCs, taken from culture after CMV antigen stimulation. The CDR3 reads CASSQRTSASTDTQYF. CDR3 nucleotide sequence: TGTGCCAGCAGCCAACGGACTAGCGCCAGCACAGATACGCAGTATTTT.